The 22 T cell receptor beta chains below were found in one sample sequenced in a study of blood T cell repertoires in COVID-19. Sequenced by immunoSEQ multiplex PCR; TCRdb stores in-frame clones only, minus some. Here the sample spans 65,000 to 80,000 clones, 86% being singletons. Sequencing was performed on peripheral blood. Receptors originate from a man aged 25-40 years with acute or convalescent COVID-19.

V usage is TRBV18 and J usage is TRBJ2-1; 7 bases are shared with TRBD1. The CDR3 is 14 residues long. The trim removed 4 bases at V and 7 bases at J, leaving 7 bases unmatched. Germline lookup yields CDR1 KGHSH and CDR2 LQKENI. The CDR3 loop reads CASSLGLQGNEQFF. The CDR3 DNA reads TGTGCCAGCTCACTCGGCTTACAGGGGAATGAGCAGTTCTTC.

The chain couples TRBV2 to TRBJ1-4; 7 nucleotides match TRBD1. CDR3 length: 14 amino acids. CDR1 and CDR2 (germline): SNHLY, FYNNEI. V lost 4 bases and J lost 5; bases outside the gene matches: 4. The CDR3 region has the DNA TGTGCCAGCAGTGTGGACAGGCTAAATGAAAAACTGTTTTTT. Translating gives CASSVDRLNEKLFF.

This clone was seen a few times. The V gene is TRBV29-1, the J gene TRBJ2-3, with 14 bases that match TRBD2. The trim removed 5 bases at V and 5 bases at J, leaving 9 bases unmatched. Germline V gene sequence: CDR1 SQVTM, CDR2 ANQGSEA. CDR3 length: 16 residues. The CDR3 nucleotides read TGCAGCGTTCGTACCGGGACTAGCGGGGGAGGAGATACGCAGTATTTT. This encodes CSVRTGTSGGGDTQYF.

The chain is built from TRBV7-3 and TRBJ2-1; the D is unclear. CDR3 length equals 15 residues. CDR1 SGHTA and CDR2 FQGTGA come from the germline V gene. Trimming left V 2 bases short and J 2 bases short, with 10 bases between. CDR3 residues: CASSLDVAAYNEQFF. DNA of the CDR3: TGTGCCAGCAGCTTAGACGTTGCGGCCTACAATGAGCAGTTCTTC.

This sequence joins TRBV27 and TRBJ1-5; 7 nucleotides match TRBD1. V was clipped by 5 bases and J by 0 bases; unmatched bases: 7. This CDR3 is 16 amino acids long. CDR1 and CDR2 from the germline V gene are MNHEY and SMNVEV (reference sequence). The CDR3 reads CASSPRTGRSNQPQHF. CDR3 DNA sequence: TGTGCCAGCAGTCCAAGGACAGGTCGTAGCAATCAGCCCCAGCATTTT.

Concerning this clone: Its ends do not fully match the called genes, so a read error is possible. Other DNA sequences in the sample encode the same CDR3. The chain has TRBV2 and TRBJ1-5; TRBD1 might be the D (6 bases). The CDR3 has 13 amino acids. Germline V gives CDR1 SNHLY, CDR2 FYNNEI. CDR3 nucleotides: TGTGCCAGCAGTGAGACAGGAAATCAGCCTCAGCATTTT. Protein product: CASSETGNQPQHF.

This clone was counted once. The rearrangement uses TRBV7-9 and TRBJ1-6; no reliable D call. Between the trimmed V and J ends, which lost 4 bases and 0 bases, there was a span of 7 bases. The CDR3 contains 15 residues. CDR1 SEHNR and CDR2 FQNEAQ come from the germline V gene (reference sequence). CDR3 residues: CASSSGSSYNSPLHF. The CDR3 DNA is TGTGCCAGCAGCTCTGGGAGCTCCTATAATTCACCCCTCCACTTT.

The rearrangement links TRBV5-3 to TRBJ1-6; D unresolved. TRBV5-3 is labeled an ORF, and its function is uncertain. The CDR3 runs 19 residues. V lost 0 bases and J 9 bases, leaving 25 bases between the germline ends. Written as DNA, the CDR3 is TGTGCCAGAAGCTTGGTAATAAAGGACTTATCGGGGATGGTTTCACCCCTCCACTTT. This gives the protein CARSLVIKDLSGMVSPLHF.

The sample holds one count of this clone. The V gene is TRBV5-4, the J gene TRBJ2-6; D may be TRBD1 (5 bases). CDR3 length: 15 residues. The V gene lost 4 bases and the J gene lost 2 bases, with 10 bases spanning the gap. The germline CDR1 and CDR2 sequences are SGHNT and YYREEE (reference sequence). The DNA of the CDR3 is TGTGCCAGCAGCCATCAGGGCGCTGGGGCCAACGTCCTGACTTTC. Translation gives CASSHQGAGANVLTF.

This clone was counted a single time. This sequence joins TRBV3-1 (or the pseudogene TRBV3-2) and TRBJ1-1; D ambiguous. This CDR3 has 11 residues. Trimming cost V 9 bases and J 2 bases, with 7 bases left between them. In germline, CDR1 is LGHDT, CDR2 YNNKEL (reference sequence). CDR3 coding DNA: TGTGCCAGTGGAGGAAACACTGAAGCTTTCTTT. The encoded protein is CASGGNTEAFF.

The J gene is TRBJ1-5, the V gene TRBV12-5; TRBD1 matches 9 bases. V lost 0 bases, J lost 4 bases, and 1 base stayed unmatched. Germline V gives CDR1 LGHNT, CDR2 FRNRAP. CDR3 length: 15 amino acids. The CDR3 region has the DNA TGTGCTAGTGGTTTGGTGGGGACAGGGAATCAGCCCCAGCATTTT. Its protein is CASGLVGTGNQPQHF.

This sequence joins TRBV18 and TRBJ1-4; 9 nucleotides align to TRBD1. The length of the CDR3 is 15 residues. With V trimmed by 5 bases and J by 2 bases, 3 bases remained unmatched. The germline gives CDR1 KGHSH, CDR2 LQKENI. The DNA of the CDR3 is TGTGCCAGCTCAACCGGACAGGGGACTAATGAAAAACTGTTTTTT. As protein: CASSTGQGTNEKLFF.

This clone was found a few times. This chain connects TRBV19 to TRBJ2-4, with a possible D match to TRBD2 (6 bases). The V gene lost 3 bases and the J gene lost 1 base, with 16 bases spanning the gap. Germline assignment: CDR1 LNHDA and CDR2 SQIVND (reference sequence). CDR3 length: 17 amino acids. The CDR3 reads CASSILSGGRAKNIQYF. As DNA, the CDR3 is TGTGCCAGTAGTATCCTCTCCGGGGGAAGGGCCAAAAACATTCAGTACTTC.

The V call is TRBV29-1, the J call TRBJ1-1; no clear D. The CDR3 consists of 14 residues. V lost 0 bases and J 2 bases, leaving 10 bases between the germline ends. Germline values: CDR1 SQVTM, CDR2 ANQGSEA. CDR3: CSVEDSTRNTEAFF. The CDR3 DNA follows: TGCAGCGTTGAAGATTCAACGAGAAACACTGAAGCTTTCTTT.

This clone was detected only a few times. The chain employs TRBV9 and TRBJ1-5; D might be TRBD1 (5 bases). The CDR3 has 14 amino acids. Trimming pared 5 bases from V and 0 bases from J, leaving 9 bases between. The germline V gene has CDR1 SGDLS and CDR2 YYNGEE. Written as DNA, the CDR3 is TGTGCCAGCAGTAGGACATATAGCAATCAGCCCCAGCATTTT. It encodes CASSRTYSNQPQHF.

This sequence joins TRBV5-4 and TRBJ2-1; 12 nucleotides agree with TRBD2. This CDR3 spans 13 amino acids. V lost 4 bases to trimming and J lost 9 bases; unmatched junction nucleotides: 2. The germline gives CDR1 SGHNT, CDR2 YYREEE (reference sequence). This CDR3 reads CASSVTSGGEQFF. DNA for the CDR3: TGTGCCAGCAGCGTGACTAGCGGGGGTGAGCAGTTCTTC. The full variable domain, rest sourced from reference TRBV5-4 and TRBJ2-1, is ETGVTQSPTHLIKTRGQQVTLRCSSQSGHNTVSWYQQALGQGPQFIFQYYREEENGRGNFPPRFSGLQFPNYSSELNVNALELDDSALYLCASSVTSGGEQFFGPGTRLTVL.

This clone turned up a few times. This rearrangement joins TRBV4-1 to TRBJ1-4; tentatively, D is TRBD1 (5 bases). CDR1 is MGHRA, CDR2 YSYEKL, per germline. Trimming took off 0 bases at V and 4 bases at J, with 18 bases between the two ends. The CDR3 is 18 residues long. CDR3 loop: CASSQDQKGIFVNEKLFF. The CDR3 DNA reads TGCGCCAGCAGCCAAGATCAAAAGGGGATATTTGTTAATGAAAAACTGTTTTTT.

The chain recombines TRBV25-1 with TRBJ2-7; D gene unclear. This CDR3 has 13 amino acids. Trimming shortened V by 4 bases and J by 2 bases, and 9 bases separated the two germline ends. Germline loops: CDR1 MGHDK, CDR2 SYGVNS. The CDR3 spells CASSASPTYEQYF. The DNA of the CDR3 is TGTGCCAGCAGTGCGTCCCCTACCTACGAGCAGTACTTC.

V and J are TRBV3-1 (or the pseudogene TRBV3-2) and TRBJ1-2; D might be TRBD1 (5 bases). The germline V and J ends were trimmed by 3 bases and 7 bases, with 6 bases remaining between them. The length of the CDR3 is 11 residues. Germline CDR1 reads LGHDT; CDR2 reads YNNKEL (reference sequence). The CDR3 nucleotides are TGTGCCAGCAGCCATGGGGCTGGCTACACCTTC. Translated: CASSHGAGYTF.

The chain recombines TRBV5-4 with TRBJ1-2; TRBD1 aligns across 7 bases. The CDR3 is made up of 15 amino acids. Germline CDR1 reads SGHNT; CDR2 reads YYREEE (reference sequence). The junction had 6 bases not matched to a gene; V was cut back by 4 bases and J by 0 bases. The CDR3 reads CASSDRAVANYGYTF. The CDR3 DNA sequence: TGTGCCAGCAGCGACAGGGCCGTGGCTAACTATGGCTACACCTTC.

This clone was picked up one time. The V call is TRBV6-5, the J call TRBJ2-2; TRBD1 aligns across 9 bases. Germline loops: CDR1 MNHEY, CDR2 SVGAGI. Trimming at V came to 6 bases and at J to 6 bases, leaving 8 bases not matched to a gene. The CDR3 contains 15 residues. The CDR3 reads CASRTGTGSSGELFF. Written as DNA, the CDR3 is TGTGCCAGCAGAACCGGGACAGGGAGTTCCGGGGAGCTGTTTTTT.

This rearrangement joins TRBV4-2 to TRBJ1-6; D perhaps matches TRBD1 (6 bases). CDR1 LGHNA and CDR2 YNFKEQ come from the germline V gene. The CDR3 is made up of 15 amino acids. Trimming pared 0 bases from V and 4 bases from J, leaving 7 bases between. CDR3 protein: CASSQDGQYNSPLHF. In DNA form, the CDR3 reads TGTGCCAGCAGCCAAGACGGACAGTATAATTCACCCCTCCACTTT.